A single sample is the source of the 10 T cell receptor beta chains below, sequenced in a study of cytomegalovirus exposure and HLA in healthy donors. 13 Jbeta primers and 60 Vbeta primers were used for the PCR. Profiled with immunoSEQ multiplex PCR; TCRdb holds only in-frame clones, not every one. Of approximately 220,000 clones in the sample, 80% to 85% were seen once. The sample was PBMCs. The source of these receptors is a boy younger than 10 in good health and CMV-seronegative.

Here the CDR3 reads CASSYSGQGVNSPLHF. In DNA form, the CDR3 reads TGTGCCAGCAGTTACTCGGGACAGGGAGTTAATTCACCCCTCCACTTT. The chain carries TRBV6-5 and TRBJ1-6; 9 bases are shared with TRBD1. V shed 0 bases and J 6 bases; nucleotides not matched to a gene: 3. Per germline, CDR1 MNHEY and CDR2 SVGAGI. This CDR3 is built from 16 residues.

Written as DNA, the CDR3 is TGTGCCACCATAAGGGAGGTTTATAAGGGTGGCGGCTACACCTTC. It encodes CATIREVYKGGGYTF. The V gene is TRBV2, the J gene TRBJ1-2; D gene ambiguous. V was cut by 10 bases and J by 8 bases, with 26 bases left in between. Germline loops: CDR1 SNHLY, CDR2 FYNNEI. This CDR3 spans 15 amino acids.

The rearrangement uses TRBV19 and TRBJ2-1; D unresolved. The V end was cut by 1 base, the J end by 0 bases, with 7 bases between. This CDR3 is built from 15 residues. Per the germline V gene, CDR1 is LNHDA and CDR2 is SQIVND (reference sequence). The CDR3: CASSIARSSYNEQFF. CDR3 sequence (DNA): TGTGCCAGTAGTATAGCGAGAAGCTCCTACAATGAGCAGTTCTTC.

About this clone: Here the CDR3 omits its conserved ending phenylalanine or tryptophan, so a read error is the likely source. The J gene is TRBJ2-7, the V gene TRBV4-2, with 7 bases identical to TRBD2. Germline V lookup: CDR1 LGHNA, CDR2 YNFKEQ. The length of the CDR3 is 16 residues. V trimming: 0 bases; J trimming: 4 bases; junction bases outside the gene matches: 9. The CDR3 loop reads CASSQDLRLALYEQYL. The CDR3 nucleotides are TGTGCCAGCAGCCAAGACCTGCGACTAGCTCTTTACGAGCAGTACCTC.

The V and J genes are TRBV7-9 and TRBJ2-1, with D possibly being TRBD2 (6 bases). The V end was cut by 6 bases, the J end by 9 bases, with 12 bases between. CDR1 is SEHNR, CDR2 FQNEAQ, per germline (reference sequence). The CDR3 extends over 12 amino acids. The CDR3 nucleotides read TGTGCCAGCAGTTCGGGGAGGCGTGAGCAGTTCTTC. Translating gives CASSSGRREQFF. The full variable domain, completed using reference TRBV7-9 and TRBJ2-1, is DTGVSQNPRHKITKRGQNVTFRCDPISEHNRLYWYRQTLGQGPEFLTYFQNEAQLEKSRLLSDRFSAERPKGSFSTLEIQRTEQGDSAMYLCASSSGRREQFFGPGTRLTVL.

The gene calls are TRBV10-1 and TRBJ2-3; 7 nucleotides match TRBD1. Germline V gives CDR1 WNHNN, CDR2 SYGVQD (reference sequence). The CDR3 has 15 residues. With 5 bases clipped from V and 0 bases from J, the junction kept 5 bases outside the gene matches. The CDR3 region is CASSSGGTSTDTQYF. The CDR3, as DNA: TGCGCCAGCAGTTCAGGGGGAACTAGCACAGATACGCAGTATTTT.

This clone was counted between two and nine times. The chain employs TRBV5-1 and TRBJ2-2; 11 bases line up with TRBD2. Trimming took 3 bases from V and 6 from J; bases not matched to a gene: 7. The CDR3 length is 16 residues. Germline values: CDR1 SGHRS, CDR2 YFSETQ. The CDR3 sequence: CASSSPTSGSPGELFF. The CDR3 DNA sequence: TGCGCCAGCAGCTCCCCTACTAGCGGGAGCCCCGGGGAGCTGTTTTTT.

This clone was detected once. The chain carries TRBV6-5 and TRBJ2-1; D ambiguous. V was trimmed by 0 bases and J by 0 bases, leaving 9 bases between them. There are 16 residues in the CDR3. The germline CDR1 and CDR2 sequences are MNHEY and SVGAGI. CDR3 nucleotide sequence: TGTGCCAGCAGTTACTCGGGCAGATACTCCTACAATGAGCAGTTCTTC. Translated: CASSYSGRYSYNEQFF.

The chain uses TRBV29-1 and TRBJ2-7; D might be TRBD2 (6 bases). V dropped 7 bases and J dropped 6 bases, with 13 bases sitting between them. The V gene's germline CDR1 is SQVTM and CDR2 ANQGSEA. The CDR3 is 11 residues long. As DNA, the CDR3 is TGCAGCGGCCTCGGGACTTCCGAGCAGTACTTC. Translation: CSGLGTSEQYF.

The chain joins TRBV15 to TRBJ1-1; a weak D match, TRBD1 (5 bases). The germline gives CDR1 LNHNV, CDR2 YYDKDF (reference sequence). There are 14 residues in the CDR3. Trimming pared 7 bases from V and 4 bases from J, leaving 16 bases between. The CDR3 DNA is TGTGCCACCAATCCCCCCTCGGGGGGCACTGAAGCTTTCTTT. Amino acid sequence: CATNPPSGGTEAFF.